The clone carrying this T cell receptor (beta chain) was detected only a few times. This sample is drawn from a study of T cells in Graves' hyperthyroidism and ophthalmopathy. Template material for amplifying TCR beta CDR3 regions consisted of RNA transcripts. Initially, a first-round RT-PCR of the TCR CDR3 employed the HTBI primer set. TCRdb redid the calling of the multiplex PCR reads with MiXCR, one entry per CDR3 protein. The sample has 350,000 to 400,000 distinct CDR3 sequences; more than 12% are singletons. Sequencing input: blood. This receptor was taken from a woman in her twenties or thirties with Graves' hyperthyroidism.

The CDR3 DNA sequence: TGTGCCAGCACCAGATGGGGAAACAATGAGCAGTTCTTC. Its translation: CASTRWGNNEQFF. The rearrangement uses TRBV2 and TRBJ2-1, with D hard to call. V was trimmed by 7 bases and J by 5 bases, leaving 12 bases between them. This CDR3 is built from 13 residues. Per germline, CDR1 SNHLY and CDR2 FYNNEI.